The rows below give T cell receptor beta chains drawn from one sample of a study of blood T cell repertoires in COVID-19. Repertoires were generated with immunoSEQ multiplex PCR, while TCRdb's copy carries only in-frame clones and drops some. The data show roughly 300,000 clones, approximately 86% seen once. The sample comprised PBMCs or T cells enriched from blood (not recorded which). Receptors originate from a woman aged 40-49 years with acute COVID-19. Each CDR3 is given with its conserved first and last residue. Each record gives: J gene, CDR3 length, clone size, D gene, V gene, CDR3 protein, CDR3 DNA. The D gene is left open where the match is weak. Size is omitted from some rows. Given values are once, few, many or a class for expanded clones.

TRBJ1-1 14 - - TRBV5-8 CASSLGYSNTEAFF TGTGCCAGCAGCTTGGGTTACAGTAACACTGAAGCTTTCTTT
TRBJ1-4 18 - - TRBV21-1 CASSKERAGGAKWEKLFF TGTGCCAGCAGCAAAGAACGGGCAGGGGGCGCGAAGTGGGAAAAACTGTTTTTT
TRBJ2-1 13 - - TRBV15 CATSRDLDNEQFF TGTGCCACCAGCAGAGATCTTGACAATGAGCAGTTCTTC
TRBJ2-1 20 - TRBD2 TRBV28 CASSLSGLAGGLSSYNEQFF TGTGCCAGCAGTTTGTCTGGACTAGCGGGAGGTCTTAGCTCCTACAATGAGCAGTTCTTC
TRBJ1-4 11 - - TRBV28 CASSLREKLFF TGTGCCAGCAGTTTGCGTGAAAAACTGTTTTTT
TRBJ2-3 15 - TRBD2 TRBV29-1 CSAAVGAGGRDTQYF TGCAGCGCCGCGGTAGGGGCGGGGGGCAGGGATACGCAGTATTTT
TRBJ2-1 16 - TRBD2 TRBV4-3 CASSLEVSSGRNEQFF TGCGCCAGCAGCCTAGAAGTGTCTAGCGGGAGGAATGAGCAGTTCTTC
TRBJ2-3 16 - TRBD2 TRBV14 CASSALLAGGTDTQYF TGTGCCAGCAGCGCCCTACTAGCGGGGGGCACAGATACGCAGTATTTT
TRBJ2-7 15 - TRBD1 TRBV27 CASSLGQDWTYEQYF TGTGCCAGCAGTCTGGGACAGGATTGGACCTACGAGCAGTACTTC
TRBJ1-1 15 once TRBD1 TRBV19 CASDRATGENTEAFF TGTGCCAGTGATAGGGCGACAGGGGAAAACACTGAAGCTTTCTTT
TRBJ1-3 14 few - TRBV7-2 CASSTRPLRDTIYF TGTGCCAGCAGCACCCGACCGCTGAGGGACACCATATATTTT
TRBJ2-5 13 once - TRBV18 CASSPVTRETQYF TGTGCCAGCTCACCAGTTACACGCGAGACCCAGTACTTC
TRBJ1-1 14 - TRBD1 TRBV5-4 CASSRWDSNTEAFF TGTGCCAGCAGCCGGTGGGACAGTAACACTGAAGCTTTCTTT
TRBJ2-2 17 - - TRBV4-3 CASSQAYSSITAGELFF TGCGCCAGCAGCCAAGCTTACAGCTCAATCACGGCCGGGGAGCTGTTTTTT
TRBJ2-1 14 - - TRBV5-6 CASSLVDRNNEQFF TGTGCCAGCAGCTTGGTGGACAGAAACAATGAGCAGTTCTTC
TRBJ2-7 14 - - TRBV11-2 CASSFQGRTYEQYF TGTGCCAGCAGCTTTCAGGGGCGGACCTACGAGCAGTACTTC
TRBJ2-3 16 - TRBD1 TRBV9 CASSSRQGDFTDTQYF TGTGCCAGCAGCTCCCGTCAGGGGGATTTCACAGATACGCAGTATTTT
TRBJ2-7 14 - - TRBV6-5 CASRSVREQDEQYF TGTGCCAGCAGATCCGTCCGGGAGCAAGACGAGCAGTACTTC
TRBJ2-4 12 - - TRBV29-1 CSVRTDGDIQYF TGCAGCGTAAGGACAGATGGAGACATTCAGTACTTC
TRBJ1-2 16 - TRBD1 TRBV7-2 CASSLARTGDSYGYTF TGTGCCAGCAGCTTAGCGAGGACGGGGGACAGCTATGGCTACACCTTC
TRBJ1-2 15 - TRBD1 TRBV19 CASRVGDREWNGYTF TGTGCCAGTAGAGTAGGGGACAGGGAATGGAATGGCTACACCTTC
TRBJ1-1 16 few - TRBV4-1 CASSQEWAGAIAEAFF TGCGCCAGCAGCCAAGAGTGGGCGGGGGCGATCGCTGAAGCTTTCTTT
TRBJ2-5 15 - - TRBV4-1 CASSQDYGLSRTQYF TGCGCCAGCAGCCAAGATTACGGACTCTCTCGGACCCAGTACTTC
TRBJ2-5 14 - TRBD2 TRBV5-6 CASSWGLAGETQYF TGTGCCAGCAGCTGGGGACTAGCTGGGGAGACCCAGTACTTC
TRBJ2-7 15 - - TRBV18 CASSPRFGDSNEQYF TGTGCCAGCTCACCACGGTTCGGGGACTCCAACGAGCAGTACTTC
TRBJ1-5 17 - - TRBV7-2 CASSSYAGRYSNQPQHF TGTGCCAGCAGCTCTTACGCGGGACGGTATAGCAATCAGCCCCAGCATTTT
TRBJ2-1 14 - TRBD1 TRBV3-1/TRBV3-2 CASSQRGTDYEQFF TGTGCCAGCAGCCAAAGGGGGACAGATTATGAGCAGTTCTTC
TRBJ2-3 18 - TRBD2 TRBV5-1 CASSLALAGGLVTDTQYF TGCGCCAGCAGCTTGGCCCTAGCGGGAGGTCTTGTGACAGATACGCAGTATTTT
TRBJ2-7 15 - - TRBV28 CASSVSGGGDYEQYF TGTGCCAGCAGCGTTAGCGGAGGTGGGGATTACGAGCAGTACTTC
TRBJ1-1 13 few TRBD1 TRBV12-3/TRBV12-4 CASSLTGGAEAFF TGTGCCAGCAGCTTAACAGGGGGGGCTGAAGCTTTCTTT
TRBJ1-2 14 - TRBD1 TRBV4-2 CASSRTGGDYGYTF TGTGCCAGCAGCCGAACAGGGGGCGACTATGGCTACACCTTC
TRBJ1-3 14 once - TRBV2 CASSVGSSGNTIYF TGTGCCAGCAGTGTGGGGAGCTCTGGAAACACCATATATTTT
TRBJ1-1 12 - - TRBV3-1/TRBV3-2 CASSPWGEKAFF TGTGCCAGCAGCCCCTGGGGGGAGAAAGCTTTCTTT
TRBJ1-6 17 - - TRBV15 CATSRARTRDIYSPLHF TGTGCCACCAGCAGAGCCAGAACACGGGACATCTATTCACCCCTCCACTTT
TRBJ2-1 17 few TRBD2 TRBV27 CASKRGRGTSGSDEQFF TGTGCCAGCAAGCGGGGCAGGGGGACTAGCGGGAGTGATGAGCAGTTCTTC
TRBJ2-7 17 - - TRBV4-3 CASSQDHPGLSSYEQYF TGCGCCAGCAGCCAAGATCATCCAGGGCTGTCCTCCTACGAGCAGTACTTC
TRBJ1-5 17 - - TRBV19 CASSPLRHLTSRQPQHF TGTGCCAGTAGTCCTCTCCGCCATTTAACCTCGCGTCAGCCCCAGCATTTT
TRBJ1-1 17 - TRBD1 TRBV5-1 CASSLGYGTGGAPEAFF TGCGCCAGCAGCTTGGGTTACGGGACAGGAGGAGCCCCTGAAGCTTTCTTT
TRBJ2-5 15 - TRBD1 TRBV7-9 CASSLTGGVQETQYF TGTGCCAGCAGCCTAACAGGGGGCGTTCAAGAGACCCAGTACTTC
TRBJ1-1 14 - - TRBV29-1 CSAEKQIMNTEAFF TGCAGCGCCGAAAAACAGATTATGAACACTGAAGCTTTCTTT
TRBJ2-5 16 - TRBD1 TRBV4-1 CASSQGGQGAQETQYF TGCGCCAGCAGCCAAGGGGGACAGGGGGCCCAAGAGACCCAGTACTTC
TRBJ1-4 14 - - TRBV2 CASRSRGLGEKLFF TGTGCCAGCAGATCCCGCGGTCTAGGAGAAAAACTGTTTTTT
TRBJ2-7 14 - TRBD2 TRBV27 CASSSSGKTYEQYF TGTGCCAGCAGTTCTAGCGGCAAGACCTACGAGCAGTACTTC
TRBJ2-7 16 - TRBD1 TRBV7-2 CASSLGGTGVAGEQYF TGTGCCAGCAGCTTAGGGGGGACAGGGGTTGCGGGCGAGCAGTACTTC
TRBJ2-7 19 - TRBD2 TRBV5-1 CASSSDIPGLAGGLNEQYF TGCGCCAGCAGCTCTGACATCCCGGGACTAGCGGGGGGGCTCAACGAGCAGTACTTC
TRBJ1-5 14 - - TRBV19 CASSIEQGNQPQHF TGTGCCAGTAGTATAGAACAGGGTAATCAGCCCCAGCATTTT
TRBJ2-7 14 - - TRBV13 CASSLGFGVPEQYF TGTGCCAGCAGCTTAGGGTTCGGGGTTCCGGAGCAGTACTTC
TRBJ2-4 14 - - TRBV9 CASSEGEAKNIQYF TGTGCCAGCAGCGAGGGGGAAGCCAAAAACATTCAGTACTTC
TRBJ2-5 15 - TRBD2 TRBV2 CASSERGGGTETQYF TGTGCCAGCAGTGAACGCGGGGGAGGGACCGAGACCCAGTACTTC